The 2 T cell receptor beta chains in this list originate from one sample, sequenced in a study of beta chain features in type 1 diabetes. Whole-study findings and limits: Among patients with Type 1 diabetes, TCRB CDR3s were moderately but significantly shorter in every one of the four CD4+ subsets.

Antigens of these TCRs are unknown. Sequencing targeted expressed TCRB transcripts, as all isolated RNA had been reverse transcribed. Measured with immunoSEQ multiplex PCR; TCRdb has only the in-frame clones, and not every one. The sample consists of around 310,000 clones, approximately 15% of them appearing once. Material: naive CD4+ T cells from blood. The receptors derive from a woman aged 18-29 years with type 1 diabetes.

This clone was counted only a few times. CDR3 coding DNA: TGCGCCAGCAGCCATATACAGGGGTCGCGTGGCTACACCTTC. It is translated as CASSHIQGSRGYTF. V gene TRBV4-3 combines with J gene TRBJ1-2; 7 bases align to TRBD1. Germline V gene lookup returns CDR1 LGHNA and CDR2 YSLEER. The CDR3 sequence is 14 residues long. Unmatched junction bases numbered 8, after V lost 3 bases and J lost 7 bases.

This clone was observed a handful of times. The DNA for the CDR3 is TGTGCCAGCAGCTTTAGGCTAGCGGGACACACAGATACGCAGTATTTT. Residues: CASSFRLAGHTDTQYF. V usage is TRBV7-2 and J usage is TRBJ2-3; the match to TRBD2 covers 9 bases. Losses at the gene ends were 3 bases for V and 2 bases for J; bases not matched to a gene: 6. This CDR3 is built from 16 residues. Germline V gives CDR1 SGHTA, CDR2 FQGNSA. The full variable domain, rest sourced from reference TRBV7-2 and TRBJ2-3, is GAGVSQSPSNKVTEKGKDVELRCDPISGHTALYWYRQSLGQGLEFLIYFQGNSAPDKSGLPSDRFSAERTGGSVSTLTIQRTQQEDSAVYLCASSFRLAGHTDTQYFGPGTRLTVL.